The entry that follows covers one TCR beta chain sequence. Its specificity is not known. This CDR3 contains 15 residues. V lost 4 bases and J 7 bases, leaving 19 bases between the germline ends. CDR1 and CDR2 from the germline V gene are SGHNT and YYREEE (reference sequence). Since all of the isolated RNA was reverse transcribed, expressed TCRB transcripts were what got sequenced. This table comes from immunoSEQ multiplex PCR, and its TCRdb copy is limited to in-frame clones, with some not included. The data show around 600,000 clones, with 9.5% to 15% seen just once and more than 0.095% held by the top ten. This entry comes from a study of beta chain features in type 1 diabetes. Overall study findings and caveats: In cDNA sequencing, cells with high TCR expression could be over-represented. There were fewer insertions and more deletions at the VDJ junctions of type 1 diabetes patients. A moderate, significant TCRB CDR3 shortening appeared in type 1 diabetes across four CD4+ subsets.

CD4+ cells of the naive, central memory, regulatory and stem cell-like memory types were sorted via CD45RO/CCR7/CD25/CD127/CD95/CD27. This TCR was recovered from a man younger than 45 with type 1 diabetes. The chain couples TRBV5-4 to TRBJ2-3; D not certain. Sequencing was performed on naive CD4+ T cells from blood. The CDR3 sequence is CASSINLGNQHTQYF. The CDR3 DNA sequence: TGTGCCAGCAGCATTAACTTGGGGAACCAACATACGCAGTATTTT.